The next 11 T cell receptor beta chains were all read from a single sample in a study of T cell responses to AZD1222 COVID-19 vaccine. Sequenced by immunoSEQ multiplex PCR; TCRdb stores in-frame clones only, minus some. The table shows tens of thousands of clones, with roughly 86% occurring only once. Sequences were derived from peripheral blood, sampled 28 days after the second AZD1222 dose. All receptors derive from an adult who received the AZD1222 COVID-19 vaccine.

Only a few counts were recorded for this clone. The V call is TRBV21-1, the J call TRBJ1-1; the D call of TRBD1 is as the table states it, not checked on the DNA. TRBV21-1 is a pseudogene locus. The CDR3 spans 14 residues. This CDR3 is CASGRDRGLVEAFF. Here the CDR3 DNA reads TGTGCCAGCGGTCGGGACAGGGGGCTTGTTGAAGCTTTCTTT.

This clone is a singleton in its sample. CDR3 sequence: CASSQLAGGGADTQYF. The CDR3 nucleotides read TGTGCCAGCAGCCAATTAGCGGGGGGGGGCGCAGATACGCAGTATTTT. The J gene is TRBJ2-3, the V gene TRBV28, with 11 bases matching TRBD2. Germline lookup yields CDR1 MDHEN and CDR2 SYDVKM. After removal of 6 bases from V and 4 bases from J, the junction contained 9 bases not matched to a gene. The CDR3 has 16 residues.

This chain joins TRBV6-5 and TRBJ1-2; D gene uncertain. CDR3 length: 14 residues. V was pared by 7 bases and J by 4 bases, with 16 bases between. The germline V gene has CDR1 MNHEY and CDR2 SVGAGI. CDR3 residues: CASTLAGNPYGYTF. Written as DNA, the CDR3 is TGTGCCAGCACCCTGGCGGGGAACCCCTATGGCTACACCTTC.

V and J are TRBV5-8 and TRBJ2-2; D gene uncertain. The CDR3 runs 15 residues. The germline gives CDR1 SGHTS, CDR2 YDEGEE. V lost 0 bases, J lost 4 bases, and 10 bases lay in between. The CDR3 DNA is TGTGCCAGCAGCTTGGCTAGACTGCCCACCGGGGAGCTGTTTTTT. Amino acids: CASSLARLPTGELFF.

The CDR3 region has the DNA TGTGCCAGCAGCTTAGCCCCTAGCGGGAACTACGAGCAGTACTTC. Its translation: CASSLAPSGNYEQYF. V gene TRBV11-2 combines with J gene TRBJ2-7; 9 nucleotides match TRBD2. CDR3 length: 15 residues. Trimming removed 1 base from V and 3 bases from J; junction bases left unmatched: 4. Germline values: CDR1 SGHAT, CDR2 FQNNGV.

This chain uses TRBV6-5 with TRBJ2-1, with TRBD1 matching 7 bases. V shed 6 bases and J 12 bases; nucleotides not matched to a gene: 8. Germline CDR1 is MNHEY and CDR2 is SVGAGI. The CDR3 covers 12 residues. CDR3: CASSPGQRRQFF. CDR3 bases: TGTGCCAGCAGCCCGGGACAGCGGAGGCAGTTCTTC.

The rearrangement links TRBV14 to TRBJ2-3, with D unclear. The germline CDR1 and CDR2 sequences are SGHDN and FVKESK. CDR3 length: 17 residues. V was pared by 2 bases and J by 0 bases, with 15 bases between. CDR3 residues: CASSQRASITSTDTQYF. The CDR3, as DNA: TGTGCCAGCAGCCAAAGGGCCTCGATCACTAGCACAGATACGCAGTATTTT.

This chain uses TRBV27 with TRBJ2-3; unclear D gene. This CDR3 is built from 13 residues. Deletions cut 0 bases from V and 2 bases from J, with 3 bases between. From germline, CDR1 is MNHEY and CDR2 SMNVEV (reference sequence). The CDR3 is CASSLSDTDTQYF. In DNA form, the CDR3 reads TGTGCCAGCAGTTTATCCGACACAGATACGCAGTATTTT.

The V and J genes are TRBV11-2 and TRBJ2-5, with 11 bases identical to TRBD2. Looked up from germline, CDR1 is SGHAT and CDR2 is FQNNGV. The trim removed 0 bases at V and 11 bases at J, leaving 5 bases unmatched. The CDR3 runs 14 residues. CDR3 sequence reads: CASSLERVAGGQYF. The CDR3 region has the DNA TGTGCCAGCAGCTTAGAGAGGGTAGCGGGAGGGCAGTACTTC. The full variable domain, rest sourced from reference TRBV11-2 and TRBJ2-5, is EAGVAQSPRYKIIEKRQSVAFWCNPISGHATLYWYQQILGQGPKLLIQFQNNGVVDDSQLPKDRFSAERLKGVDSTLKIQPAKLEDSAVYLCASSLERVAGGQYFGPGTRLLVL.

CDR3: CASSRGAGANVLTF. DNA of the CDR3: TGTGCCAGCAGCAGGGGGGCTGGGGCCAACGTCCTGACTTTC. V usage is TRBV2 and J usage is TRBJ2-6, with TRBD1 as a possible D gene (7 bases). This CDR3 region has 14 residues. Trimming pared 6 bases from V and 2 bases from J, leaving 8 bases between. CDR1 is SNHLY, CDR2 FYNNEI, per germline.

The genes are TRBV5-1 and TRBJ1-5; D is ambiguous. The CDR3 runs 15 residues. Between the trimmed V and J ends, which lost 4 bases and 1 base, there was a span of 12 bases. Germline-derived CDR1 and CDR2 are SGHRS and YFSETQ. CDR3 sequence reads: CASSPEGYSNQPQHF. CDR3 DNA: TGCGCCAGCAGCCCTGAAGGCTACAGCAATCAGCCCCAGCATTTT.